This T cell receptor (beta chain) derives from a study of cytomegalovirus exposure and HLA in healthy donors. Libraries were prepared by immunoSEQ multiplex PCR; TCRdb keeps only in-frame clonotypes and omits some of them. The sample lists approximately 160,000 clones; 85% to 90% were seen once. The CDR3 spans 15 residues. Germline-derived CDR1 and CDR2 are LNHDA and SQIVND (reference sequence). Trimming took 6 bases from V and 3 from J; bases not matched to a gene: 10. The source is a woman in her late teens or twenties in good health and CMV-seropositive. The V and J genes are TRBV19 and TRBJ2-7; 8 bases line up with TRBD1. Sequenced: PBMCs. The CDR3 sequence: CASSLGQGRGYEQYF. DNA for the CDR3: TGTGCCAGTAGCCTCGGACAGGGTAGAGGCTACGAGCAGTACTTC.